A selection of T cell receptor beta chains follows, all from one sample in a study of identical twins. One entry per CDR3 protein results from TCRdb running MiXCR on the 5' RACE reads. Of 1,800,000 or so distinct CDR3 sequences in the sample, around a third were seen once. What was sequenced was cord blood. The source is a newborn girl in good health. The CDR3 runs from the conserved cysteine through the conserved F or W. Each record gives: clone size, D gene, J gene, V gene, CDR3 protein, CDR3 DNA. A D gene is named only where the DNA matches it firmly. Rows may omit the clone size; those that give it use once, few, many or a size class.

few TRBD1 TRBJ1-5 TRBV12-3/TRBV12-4 CASSAGGASNQPQHF TGTGCCAGCAGCGCAGGGGGCGCGAGCAATCAGCCCCAGCATTTT
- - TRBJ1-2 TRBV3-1 CASSQVAGILERGLNYGYTF TGTGCCAGCAGCCAAGTTGCGGGAATATTGGAGAGGGGTCTTAACTATGGCTACACCTTC
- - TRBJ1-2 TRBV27 CASSFSGQTTYGYTF TGTGCCAGCAGTTTTAGCGGACAGACTACCTATGGCTACACCTTC
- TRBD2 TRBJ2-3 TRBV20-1 CSARDSGKVDTQYF TGCAGTGCTAGAGATAGCGGGAAGGTAGATACGCAGTATTTT
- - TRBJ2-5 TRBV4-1 CASSQAYGETQYF TGCGCCAGCAGCCAAGCCTACGGGGAGACCCAGTACTTC
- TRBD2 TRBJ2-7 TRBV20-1 CSARDYGLAGGPSSYNEQYF TGCAGTGCTAGAGACTACGGACTAGCGGGAGGTCCGAGCTCCTACAATGAGCAGTACTTC
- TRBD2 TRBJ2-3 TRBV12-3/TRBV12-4 CASSLIRLAGGTDTQYF TGTGCCAGCAGTTTGATTCGACTAGCGGGAGGAACAGATACGCAGTATTTT
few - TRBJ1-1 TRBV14 CASSQQGGRNTEAFF TGTGCCAGCAGCCAGCAGGGCGGGAGGAACACTGAAGCTTTCTTT
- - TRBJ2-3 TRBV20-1 CSARPQYF TGCAGTGCTAGGCCCCAGTATTTT
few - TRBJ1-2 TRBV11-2 CASSPQHRVGGYGYTF TGTGCCAGCAGCCCCCAACACCGTGTGGGTGGCTATGGCTACACCTTC
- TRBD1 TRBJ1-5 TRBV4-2 CASSQEGTGGRHPQHF TGTGCCAGCAGCCAAGAAGGGACAGGGGGCCGTCATCCCCAGCATTTT
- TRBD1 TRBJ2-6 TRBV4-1 CASSPTGLPGANVLTF TGCGCCAGCAGCCCGACAGGGTTACCTGGGGCCAACGTCCTGACTTTC
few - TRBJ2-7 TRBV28 CASSHEGYSYSYEQYF TGTGCCAGCAGTCACGAGGGGTACAGCTACTCCTACGAGCAGTACTTC
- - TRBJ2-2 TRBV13 CASSFGDSHTGELFF TGTGCCAGCAGCTTCGGGGACTCACACACCGGGGAGCTGTTTTTT
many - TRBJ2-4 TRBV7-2 CASSLGGAKNIQYF TGTGCCAGCAGCTTAGGGGGGGCCAAAAACATTCAGTACTTC
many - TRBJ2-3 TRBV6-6 CASSYGASTDTQYF TGTGCCAGCAGTTATGGGGCCAGCACAGATACGCAGTATTTT
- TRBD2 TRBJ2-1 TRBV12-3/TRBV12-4 CASSSNDGLAGGSSYNEQFF TGTGCCAGCAGTTCAAACGACGGACTAGCGGGAGGTAGCTCCTACAATGAGCAGTTCTTC
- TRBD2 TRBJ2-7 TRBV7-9 CASSRGLANEQYF TGTGCCAGCTCCAGGGGACTAGCCAACGAGCAGTACTTC
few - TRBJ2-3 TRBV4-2 CASSQDDRTRGDTQYF TGTGCCAGCAGCCAAGATGACCGTACCCGGGGAGATACGCAGTATTTT
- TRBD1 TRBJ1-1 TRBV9 CASREPDRATMNTEAFF TGTGCCAGCAGGGAACCGGACAGGGCCACAATGAACACTGAAGCTTTCTTT
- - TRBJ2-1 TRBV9 CASSPWSAGSGEQFF TGTGCCAGCAGCCCGTGGTCTGCAGGGTCGGGTGAGCAGTTCTTC
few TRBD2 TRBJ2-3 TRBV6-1 CASGSGRAADTQYF TGTGCCAGCGGTAGCGGGAGGGCTGCAGATACGCAGTATTTT
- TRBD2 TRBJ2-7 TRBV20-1 CSASTDTSGVSERYF TGCAGTGCTAGCACCGACACTAGCGGGGTTAGCGAGCGGTACTTC
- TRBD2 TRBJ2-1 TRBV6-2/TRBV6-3 CASSNWGRDYNEQFF TGTGCCAGCAGTAATTGGGGGAGGGACTACAATGAGCAGTTCTTC
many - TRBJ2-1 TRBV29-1 CSVEGGKSSSYNEQFF TGCAGCGTTGAAGGTGGGAAAAGTAGCTCCTACAATGAGCAGTTCTTC
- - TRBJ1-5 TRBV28 CASSSGSRVRPQHF TGTGCCAGCAGCTCAGGGTCCCGGGTTCGGCCCCAGCATTTT
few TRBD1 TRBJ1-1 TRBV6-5 CARSPRQGWDTEAFF TGTGCCCGCAGCCCACGACAGGGGTGGGACACTGAAGCTTTCTTT
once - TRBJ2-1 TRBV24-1 CAASDFRGRSNNEQFF TGTGCCGCCAGTGATTTTCGCGGGCGGTCTAACAATGAGCAGTTCTTC
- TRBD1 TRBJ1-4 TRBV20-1 CSARRQGVEKLFF TGCAGTGCCCGGAGGCAGGGGGTGGAAAAACTGTTTTTT
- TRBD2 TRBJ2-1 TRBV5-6 CASSYSGNFVNEQFF TGTGCCAGCAGCTATAGCGGGAATTTCGTCAATGAGCAGTTCTTC
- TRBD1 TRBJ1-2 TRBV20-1 CGAKGTGNYGYTF TGCGGTGCTAAAGGGACAGGCAACTATGGCTACACCTTC
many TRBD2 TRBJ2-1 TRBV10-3 CAISPTEPSGRFLGNEQFF TGTGCCATCAGTCCAACCGAACCTAGCGGGAGATTTCTGGGGAATGAGCAGTTCTTC
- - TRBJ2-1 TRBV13 CASSFPLARREALCANEQFF TGTGCCAGCAGCTTTCCTTTGGCAAGGAGGGAGGCACTGTGCGCCAATGAGCAGTTCTTC
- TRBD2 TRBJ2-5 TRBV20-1 CSARDASGSETQYF TGCAGTGCTAGAGATGCCAGCGGGAGCGAGACCCAGTACTTC
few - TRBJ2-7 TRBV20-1 CSAKRGGPYEQYF TGCAGTGCTAAAAGGGGCGGGCCCTACGAGCAGTACTTC
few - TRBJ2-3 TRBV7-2 CASSFLGRVPGDTQYF TGTGCCAGCAGCTTTTTAGGGCGGGTCCCCGGGGATACGCAGTATTTT
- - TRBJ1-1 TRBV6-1 CASRPTGTNTEAFF TGTGCCAGCAGACCTACAGGGACGAACACTGAAGCTTTCTTT
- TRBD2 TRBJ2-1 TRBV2 CAIQLAGDRNEQFF TGTGCCATCCAACTAGCGGGAGATAGAAATGAGCAGTTCTTC
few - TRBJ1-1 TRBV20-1 CSATTPMNTEAFF TGCAGTGCTACCACGCCAATGAACACTGAAGCTTTCTTT
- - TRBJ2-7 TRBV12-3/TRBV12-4 CASSWESSSYNEQYF TGTGCCAGCAGTTGGGAGTCGAGCTCCTACAATGAGCAGTACTTC
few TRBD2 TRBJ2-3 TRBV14 CASSQESGGPQGSQYF TGTGCCAGCAGCCAAGAGAGCGGGGGCCCCCAAGGGTCGCAGTATTTT
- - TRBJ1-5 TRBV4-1 CASNQGQLNQPQHF TGCGCCAGCAACCAAGGACAGCTCAATCAGCCCCAGCATTTT
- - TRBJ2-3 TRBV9 CASSVLGGVSDTQYF TGTGCCAGCAGCGTGCTCGGCGGGGTCTCAGATACGCAGTATTTT
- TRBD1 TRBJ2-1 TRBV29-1 CSVLSGGYNEQFF TGCAGCGTTTTGTCAGGGGGCTACAATGAGCAGTTCTTC
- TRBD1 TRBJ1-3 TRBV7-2 CASSLVGTGGSGNTIYF TGTGCCAGCAGCTTAGTCGGGACAGGGGGCTCTGGAAACACCATATATTTT
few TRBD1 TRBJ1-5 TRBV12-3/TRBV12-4 CASSLRWDSEGNQPQHF TGTGCCAGCAGTTTAAGATGGGACAGCGAGGGCAATCAGCCCCAGCATTTT
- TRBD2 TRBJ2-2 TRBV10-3 CAISEFGLAGELFF TGTGCCATCAGTGAGTTCGGACTAGCCGGGGAGCTGTTTTTT
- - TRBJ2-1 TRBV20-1 CSARAGQETQFF TGCAGTGCTAGGGCCGGCCAAGAGACCCAGTTCTTC
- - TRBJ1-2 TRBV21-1 CASSQRGGNYGYTF TGTGCCAGCTCGCAAAGGGGAGGAAACTATGGCTACACCTTC
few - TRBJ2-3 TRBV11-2 CASSFLRQPLTDTQYF TGTGCCAGCAGCTTCCTCAGACAGCCCCTCACAGATACGCAGTATTTT
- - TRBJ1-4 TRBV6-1 CATIRTGPTNEKLFF TGTGCCACTATCAGGACGGGGCCAACTAATGAAAAACTGTTTTTT
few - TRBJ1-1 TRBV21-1 CASSKAPGGAEAFF TGTGCCAGCAGCAAAGCGCCTGGAGGTGCTGAAGCTTTCTTT